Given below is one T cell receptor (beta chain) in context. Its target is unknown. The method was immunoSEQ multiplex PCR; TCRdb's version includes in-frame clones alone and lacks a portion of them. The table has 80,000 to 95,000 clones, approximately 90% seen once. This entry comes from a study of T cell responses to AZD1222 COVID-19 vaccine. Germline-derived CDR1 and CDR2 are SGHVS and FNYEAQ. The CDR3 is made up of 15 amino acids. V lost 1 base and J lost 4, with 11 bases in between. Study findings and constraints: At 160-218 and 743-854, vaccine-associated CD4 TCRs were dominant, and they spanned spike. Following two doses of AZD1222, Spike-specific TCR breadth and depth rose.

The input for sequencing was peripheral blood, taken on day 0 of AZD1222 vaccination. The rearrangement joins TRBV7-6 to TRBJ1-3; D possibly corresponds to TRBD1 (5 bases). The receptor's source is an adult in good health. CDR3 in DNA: TGTGCCAGCAGCTTAGGACGGAGGGGAGGAAACACCATATATTTT. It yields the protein CASSLGRRGGNTIYF.